This is a list of T cell receptor beta chains from one sample in a study of radiotherapy plus CTLA-4 blockade in lung cancer. Produced via immunoSEQ multiplex PCR; TCRdb's table is partial and in-frame only. The sample consists of approximately 94,000 clones, approximately 78% of them appearing once. The material sequenced was peripheral blood, taken from a patient treated with radiotherapy plus ipilimumab. These receptors were collected from a human donor with non-small cell lung cancer that progressed on radiotherapy plus ipilimumab. Each CDR3 is given with its conserved first and last residue. A D gene is named only where the DNA matches it firmly. Clone size is stated in some rows and not others, as once, few, many or a class when expanded.

v_gene	d_gene	abundance	j_gene	CDR3aa	CDR3nt
TRBV5-6	TRBD1	-	TRBJ2-7	CASSLPPGQGANGQYF	TGTGCCAGCAGCTTGCCACCGGGACAGGGGGCGAACGGGCAGTACTTC
TRBV2	-	-	TRBJ2-2	CASSAPLEGARNTGELFF	TGTGCCAGCAGTGCTCCTCTAGAAGGGGCCCGGAACACCGGGGAGCTGTTTTTT
TRBV29-1	TRBD1	-	TRBJ1-2	CSVETRQGAYGYTF	TGCAGCGTTGAGACTAGACAGGGCGCATATGGCTACACCTTC
TRBV6-5	TRBD1	once	TRBJ2-3	CASSTGQGTDTQYF	TGTGCCAGCAGTACGGGACAGGGTACAGATACGCAGTATTTT
TRBV5-1	TRBD1	-	TRBJ1-1	CASNRDRVGTEAFF	TGCGCCAGCAATAGAGACAGGGTTGGGACTGAAGCTTTCTTT
TRBV7-3	TRBD1	once	TRBJ2-7	CASSPTGVGEQYF	TGTGCCAGCAGCCCTACAGGGGTGGGCGAGCAGTACTTC
TRBV5-4	-	-	TRBJ1-1	CASSLGGADTEAFF	TGTGCCAGCAGCTTGGGGGGGGCGGACACTGAAGCTTTCTTT
TRBV30	-	-	TRBJ1-2	CAWRGVGPRSNYGYTF	TGTGCCTGGAGGGGAGTTGGGCCTCGGTCTAACTATGGCTACACCTTC
TRBV29-1	-	-	TRBJ1-2	CSVDFPGSDGYTF	TGCAGCGTTGACTTTCCAGGGAGTGATGGCTACACCTTC
TRBV5-1	-	-	TRBJ2-7	CASSWSGTRDEQYF	TGCGCCAGCAGCTGGTCCGGGACCCGGGACGAGCAGTACTTC
TRBV7-6	-	-	TRBJ1-1	CASSLGPGGTEAFF	TGTGCCAGCAGCTTAGGGCCGGGGGGAACTGAAGCTTTCTTT
TRBV5-1	-	once	TRBJ1-2	CASSLWTQSYGYTF	TGCGCCAGCAGCTTGTGGACGCAATCCTATGGCTACACCTTC
TRBV2	-	-	TRBJ2-6	CASSDLNTGANVLTF	TGTGCCAGCAGTGATCTAAACACTGGGGCCAACGTCCTGACTTTC
TRBV11-2	-	-	TRBJ2-7	CASSFYAGPYEQYF	TGTGCCAGCAGCTTTTATGCGGGCCCCTACGAGCAGTACTTC
TRBV6-1	TRBD2	-	TRBJ2-7	CASSETPSGYEQYF	TGTGCCAGCAGTGAAACCCCTAGCGGCTACGAGCAGTACTTC
TRBV5-1	TRBD2	-	TRBJ2-2	CASSSGLAGGPTGELFF	TGCGCCAGCAGCTCCGGACTAGCGGGAGGGCCCACCGGGGAGCTGTTTTTT
TRBV15	TRBD1	-	TRBJ1-1	CATSGTEQGDTEAFF	TGTGCCACCAGCGGGACGGAGCAGGGGGACACTGAAGCTTTCTTT
TRBV5-1	TRBD1	-	TRBJ1-4	CASSLLPGQGEKLFF	TGCGCCAGCAGCTTGCTCCCTGGACAGGGTGAAAAACTGTTTTTT
TRBV19	TRBD2	-	TRBJ2-3	CASNRGGGTGLAGGRTDTQYF	TGTGCCAGTAATCGTGGAGGCGGAACGGGACTAGCGGGAGGGAGGACAGATACGCAGTATTTT
TRBV4-1	-	-	TRBJ1-1	CASSQVTGLNTEAFF	TGCGCCAGCAGCCAGGTAACAGGACTGAACACTGAAGCTTTCTTT
TRBV11-2	TRBD2	-	TRBJ2-5	CASSLGLAGWETQYF	TGTGCCAGCAGCTTAGGTCTAGCGGGGTGGGAGACCCAGTACTTC
TRBV5-1	TRBD2	-	TRBJ2-1	CASSVGTSGHLENEQFF	TGCGCCAGCAGCGTGGGGACTAGCGGGCACCTCGAGAATGAGCAGTTCTTC
TRBV4-1	-	-	TRBJ1-4	CASSQVTEKLFF	TGCGCCAGCAGCCAAGTAACTGAAAAACTGTTTTTT
TRBV28	-	-	TRBJ2-5	CASRTRRYQETQYF	TGTGCCAGCAGGACTAGACGGTACCAAGAGACCCAGTACTTC
TRBV19	-	once	TRBJ1-1	CASSIDSNTEAFF	TGTGCCAGTAGTATAGACTCGAACACTGAAGCTTTCTTT
TRBV19	-	once	TRBJ1-5	CASERGLGNQPQHF	TGTGCCAGTGAAAGGGGATTGGGCAATCAGCCCCAGCATTTT
TRBV4-1	-	-	TRBJ1-2	CASSQGGGTGYTF	TGCGCCAGCAGCCAAGGGGGAGGAACGGGCTACACCTTC
TRBV7-8	TRBD1	-	TRBJ1-2	CASSFWDSYGYTF	TGTGCCAGCAGCTTTTGGGACAGCTATGGCTACACCTTC
TRBV5-6	-	-	TRBJ2-6	CASSLARQLISGANVLTF	TGTGCCAGCAGCTTGGCTCGTCAGCTCATCAGCGGGGCCAACGTCCTGACTTTC
TRBV12-5	TRBD1	-	TRBJ1-1	CASRLNSRTGNTEAFF	TGTGCTAGTCGACTCAACTCCCGGACAGGGAACACTGAAGCTTTCTTT
TRBV11-2	TRBD1	-	TRBJ1-1	CASSLGFRGTEAFF	TGTGCCAGCAGCTTGGGATTCAGGGGGACTGAAGCTTTCTTT
TRBV5-1	-	-	TRBJ2-5	CASSLASGTQKTQYF	TGCGCCAGCAGCTTGGCGTCCGGGACACAAAAGACCCAGTACTTC
TRBV11-2	TRBD1	-	TRBJ2-3	CASSLGGTAGTDTQYF	TGTGCCAGCAGCTTAGGGGGGACAGCTGGCACAGATACGCAGTATTTT
TRBV7-9	-	-	TRBJ1-2	CASSPYLDTYYGYTF	TGTGCCAGCAGCCCATACCTGGACACTTACTATGGCTACACCTTT
TRBV28	-	-	TRBJ1-1	CASSPHGRTEAFF	TGTGCCAGCAGTCCCCACGGTCGCACTGAAGCTTTCTTT
TRBV5-5	-	-	TRBJ1-4	CASSLDTGSGANEKLFF	TGTGCCAGCAGCTTGGATACAGGGAGTGGGGCTAATGAAAAACTGTTTTTT
TRBV7-3	TRBD2	-	TRBJ2-5	CASSLGLGDQETQYF	TGTGCCAGCAGCTTAGGACTAGGGGACCAAGAGACCCAGTACTTC
TRBV27	-	medium-sized	TRBJ1-4	CAPLSGRAEEKLFF	TGTGCCCCCCTATCTGGGCGGGCGGAAGAAAAACTGTTTTTT
TRBV7-2	-	-	TRBJ1-6	CASSLALQFSPLHF	TGTGCCAGCAGCTTAGCGCTGCAGTTTTCACCCCTCCACTTT
TRBV7-3	-	-	TRBJ1-1	CASSPMGNTEAFF	TGTGCCAGCAGCCCCATGGGCAACACTGAAGCTTTCTTT
TRBV28	TRBD1	-	TRBJ1-5	CASSIRRTGAHQPQHF	TGTGCCAGCAGTATCCGACGGACAGGGGCACATCAGCCCCAGCATTTT
TRBV11-1	TRBD1	-	TRBJ2-7	CASREGTVTYEQYF	TGTGCCAGCAGAGAGGGGACAGTCACCTACGAGCAGTACTTC
TRBV7-2	TRBD1	few	TRBJ2-1	CASSLRDREINEQFF	TGTGCCAGCAGCCTCCGGGACAGGGAAATCAATGAGCAGTTCTTC
TRBV28	-	-	TRBJ1-2	CASSFGQGYGYTF	TGTGCCAGCAGTTTTGGCCAGGGCTATGGCTACACCTTC
TRBV30	-	-	TRBJ1-1	CAWLPLGYTEAFF	TGTGCCTGGCTCCCCCTGGGATACACTGAAGCTTTCTTT
TRBV5-1	TRBD1	-	TRBJ2-7	CASSLQGVDHEQYF	TGCGCCAGCAGCTTGCAGGGGGTGGACCACGAGCAGTACTTC
TRBV28	TRBD1	-	TRBJ2-5	CASSPTGGLETQYF	TGTGCCAGCAGCCCCACAGGGGGATTAGAGACCCAGTACTTC
TRBV5-1	TRBD2	-	TRBJ2-2	CASSLEVAGASGELFF	TGCGCCAGCAGCTTGGAAGTAGCGGGAGCTTCCGGGGAGCTGTTTTTT
TRBV6-5	TRBD1	-	TRBJ1-3	CASKVQQGAGNTIYF	TGTGCCAGCAAAGTCCAGCAGGGGGCTGGAAACACCATATATTTT
TRBV7-2	-	-	TRBJ1-1	CASSLYRVAEAFF	TGTGCCAGCAGCTTGTACAGGGTTGCTGAAGCTTTCTTT
TRBV6-6	-	-	TRBJ1-2	CASSGGVYGYTF	TGTGCCAGCAGTGGGGGGGTCTATGGCTACACCTTC
TRBV27	-	-	TRBJ2-1	CASSKRGNEQFF	TGTGCCAGCAGCAAACGGGGAAATGAGCAGTTCTTC
TRBV30	-	once	TRBJ2-1	CAWSLQDYNEQFF	TGTGCCTGGAGTCTACAGGATTACAATGAGCAGTTCTTC
TRBV9	TRBD1	-	TRBJ2-6	CASSGTGTGPPGSGANVLTF	TGTGCCAGCAGCGGTACCGGGACAGGGCCCCCCGGCTCTGGGGCCAACGTCCTGACTTTC
TRBV9	TRBD2	once	TRBJ2-3	CASSGASGISSTDTQYF	TGTGCCAGCAGCGGGGCTAGCGGTATCTCTAGCACAGATACGCAGTATTTT
TRBV4-1	-	-	TRBJ1-1	CASSQERWNTEAFF	TGCGCCAGCAGCCAAGAACGGTGGAACACTGAAGCTTTCTTT
TRBV30	-	-	TRBJ1-4	CARLFQATNEKLFF	TGTGCCCGCCTTTTTCAGGCAACTAATGAAAAACTGTTTTTT
TRBV5-1	-	-	TRBJ1-2	CASSPASQGLDGYTF	TGCGCCAGCAGCCCGGCGTCCCAGGGGTTGGATGGCTACACCTTC
TRBV29-1	-	-	TRBJ1-1	CSGGTPFGNTEAFF	TGCAGCGGGGGGACACCCTTTGGGAACACTGAAGCTTTCTTT